This TCR beta chain was found in a study of blood T cells in healthy people across ages. Germline lookup yields CDR1 MDHEN and CDR2 SYDVKM. The CDR3 is 15 amino acids. The J segment lost 2 bases and the V segment lost 3 bases, leaving 4 bases of the junction unmatched. Next came a second PCR, run for about 7 to 12 cycles, which used a sample-barcoded 5' primer along with a J-beta primer mix. One entry per CDR3 protein results from TCRdb running MiXCR on the 5' RACE reads. The sample lists around 780,000 distinct CDR3 sequences; roughly 50% were seen once. The source is a man aged 40-55 years in good health. The V gene is TRBV28, the J gene TRBJ2-3, with TRBD1 matching over 8 bases. The sample consisted of blood. DNA for the CDR3: TGTGCCAGCAGTTTCCCGACAGGGGTCACAGATACGCAGTATTTT. Translating it yields CASSFPTGVTDTQYF.